These 14 T cell receptor beta chains were all obtained from the same sample, sequenced in a study of shared clonotypes between healthy human individuals. Libraries were prepared by immunoSEQ multiplex PCR; TCRdb keeps only in-frame clonotypes and omits some of them. The sample lists roughly 380,000 clones, about 96% occurring once. Sequenced input: memory CD8+ T cells sorted from blood. Subset defined: CD45RO+ cells pooled with CCR7-negative TemRA cells. These receptors originate from a man aged 25 to 40 in good health.

This chain connects TRBV5-5 to TRBJ2-2; D is ambiguous. Trimming stripped 5 bases from V and 0 bases from J, with 2 bases between. This CDR3 comprises 12 residues. Germline V gene data show CDR1 as SGHKS and CDR2 as YYEKEE (reference sequence). The DNA for the CDR3 is TGTGCCAGCAGGGCGAACACCGGGGAGCTGTTTTTT. Residues: CASRANTGELFF.

A single count supports this clone. The chain has TRBV10-3 and TRBJ2-1; 12 bases match TRBD2. The CDR3 covers 14 residues. V was clipped by 6 bases and J by 8 bases; unmatched bases: 5. Germline CDR1 and CDR2: ENHRY and SYGVKD. The CDR3: CAIRLAGGRDEQFF. The CDR3 nucleotides are TGTGCCATCAGACTAGCGGGAGGAAGGGATGAGCAGTTCTTC.

The chain has TRBV28 and TRBJ2-1; TRBD1 agrees at 8 bases. Germline trimming cut 5 bases from V and 7 bases from J; bases unmatched to any gene: 13. CDR1 is MDHEN and CDR2 is SYDVKM in the germline V gene. CDR3 size: 16 residues. CDR3 DNA: TGTGCCAGCAGTACCCCCCACGGACAGGGCGGGAATGAGCAGTTCTTC. Translation gives CASSTPHGQGGNEQFF.

The chain links TRBV7-9 to TRBJ2-3, with 11 bases that match TRBD1. J lost 6 bases, V lost 3 bases, and 5 bases had no gene match. CDR3 length: 15 amino acids. CDR1 is SEHNR and CDR2 is FQNEAQ in the germline V gene (reference sequence). The DNA for the CDR3 is TGTGCCAGCAGCTTTCGGACAGGGGGCGTGGATACGCAGTATTTT. Translation gives CASSFRTGGVDTQYF.

The rearrangement joins TRBV5-1 to TRBJ2-7; D may be TRBD1 or TRBD2 (5 bases each). This CDR3 comprises 13 residues. V was shortened by 4 bases and J by 5 bases, with 13 bases between the two germline ends. Germline CDR1 SGHRS, CDR2 YFSETQ. The CDR3 reads CASSDLRDHEQYF. The CDR3 DNA reads TGCGCCAGCAGCGACCTCAGGGACCACGAGCAGTACTTC. Full variable domain (outside the CDR3, taken from reference TRBV5-1 and TRBJ2-7): KAGVTQTPRYLIKTRGQQVTLSCSPISGHRSVSWYQQTPGQGLQFLFEYFSETQRNKGNFPGRFSGRQFSNSRSEMNVSTLELGDSALYLCASSDLRDHEQYFGPGTRLTVT.

The chain couples TRBV5-6 to TRBJ2-1; 10 positions match TRBD2. This CDR3 has 15 residues. Germline CDR1 and CDR2: SGHDT and YYEEEE. The V gene end was trimmed by 5 bases and the J gene end by 2 bases; junction bases not matched to a gene: 4. The CDR3 DNA reads as TGTGCCAGCAGTGGACTAGCGGTAACCTACAATGAGCAGTTCTTC. Encoded protein: CASSGLAVTYNEQFF.

The chain has TRBV5-1 and TRBJ1-6; 9 bases fit TRBD1. J lost 5 bases, V lost 4 bases, and 4 bases had no gene match. The V gene's germline CDR1 is SGHRS and CDR2 YFSETQ. The CDR3 is 15 amino acids. The CDR3 sequence: CASSGTGSNNSPLHF. CDR3 coding DNA: TGCGCCAGCAGCGGGACAGGGTCTAATAATTCACCCCTCCACTTT.

This chain uses TRBV11-2 with TRBJ2-1; D might be TRBD1 (5 bases). This CDR3 region has 15 residues. Germline assignment: CDR1 SGHAT and CDR2 FQNNGV. Trimming took off 5 bases at V and 8 bases at J, with 19 bases between the two ends. The CDR3 nucleotides are TGTGCCAGCAGCCTAAGTCCCGGGTCACAGGATGAGCAGTTCTTC. Protein: CASSLSPGSQDEQFF.

V is TRBV7-8 and J is TRBJ1-1, with D uncertain. V lost 2 bases to trimming and J lost 8 bases, with 18 bases between them. CDR1 is SGHVS and CDR2 is FQNEAQ in the germline V gene. The CDR3 sequence is 15 residues long. The CDR3 sequence is CASSLREGSVAEAFF. As DNA, the CDR3 is TGTGCCAGCAGCTTAAGGGAGGGCTCCGTGGCGGAAGCTTTCTTT.

V is TRBV7-9 and J is TRBJ2-7, with 11 bases fitting TRBD2. The CDR3 has 18 amino acids. The junction had 14 bases not matched to a gene; V was cut back by 5 bases and J by 2 bases. Germline CDR1 SEHNR, CDR2 FQNEAQ (reference sequence). The CDR3 DNA is TGTGCCAGCAGCCGACCTACTAGCGGGAGCTTCCAACCCTACGAGCAGTACTTC. Translating gives CASSRPTSGSFQPYEQYF.

The chain carries TRBV4-1 and TRBJ2-7; maybe TRBD2 (6 bases). CDR1 is MGHRA and CDR2 is YSYEKL in the germline V gene. The CDR3 loop spans 15 amino acids. Trimming took off 0 bases at V and 8 bases at J, with 17 bases between the two ends. CDR3 in amino acids: CASSQDADYPRQQYF. Written as DNA, the CDR3 is TGCGCCAGCAGCCAAGATGCGGACTACCCTCGGCAGCAGTACTTC.

This clone was counted a single time. This chain uses TRBV19 with TRBJ2-7; D not certain. CDR1 and CDR2 from the germline V gene are LNHDA and SQIVND (reference sequence). This CDR3 has 13 residues. The V and J ends lost 5 bases and 4 bases respectively, with 12 bases between them. The CDR3 loop is CASSVGISYEQYF. As DNA, the CDR3 is TGTGCCAGTAGTGTAGGGATATCTTACGAGCAGTACTTC.

The chain couples TRBV27 to TRBJ2-3; TRBD2 aligns across 9 bases. After removal of 5 bases from V and 2 bases from J, the junction contained 5 bases not matched to a gene. The CDR3 sequence is 15 residues long. Germline V gene data show CDR1 as MNHEY and CDR2 as SMNVEV (reference sequence). The CDR3 loop reads CASSPGLATTDTQYF. The CDR3 nucleotides are TGTGCCAGCAGTCCTGGACTAGCGACCACAGATACGCAGTATTTT.

The chain uses TRBV19 and TRBJ2-1; 12 bases are a match to TRBD2. Germline V gene data show CDR1 as LNHDA and CDR2 as SQIVND (reference sequence). The CDR3 consists of 17 residues. The V and J ends lost 5 bases and 7 bases, in that order; junction bases with no gene match: 12. CDR3 DNA: TGTGCCAGTAGTCCTCTCGGACTAGCGGGATGGTTAAATGAGCAGTTCTTC. Amino acid sequence: CASSPLGLAGWLNEQFF.